This T cell receptor beta chain comes out of a study of vaccination and CD4 T cells after COVID-19. At the level of the study: The authors exposed cells to overlapping spike peptides derived from SARS-CoV-2, HCoV-NL63, HCoV-OC43 and HCoV-229E.

The treatment: roughly ten-day PBMC culture with coronavirus spike peptide pools or control peptides (ViraFEST assay). With regard to this clonotype: What it binds is unknown.

The Oncomine TCR Beta short-read assay sequenced DNA from cultured CD4+ T cells. TCRdb reprocessed the PCR reads via MiXCR and lists one record per CDR3 protein. The data contain about 23,000 distinct CDR3 sequences, 67% of them singletons. There are 13 residues in the CDR3. V was shortened by 1 base and J by 8 bases, with 10 bases between the two germline ends. Germline values: CDR1 KGHDR, CDR2 SFDVKD. This clonotype was sampled from a human donor who received a COVID-19 vaccine. The chain is built from TRBV24-1 and TRBJ1-2, with a tentative D call TRBD1 (5 bases). Source: CD4+ T cells from blood, cultured in vitro, taken after SARS-CoV-2 vaccination. CDR3 sequence: CATSDLPREGYTF. CDR3 sequence (DNA): TGTGCCACCAGTGATTTACCCAGGGAAGGCTACACCTTC.